Detailed here is one T cell receptor (beta chain). Its antigen is unidentified. This record belongs to a study of T-cell memory formation after mild COVID-19. Turning to the study itself: For the most part, TCR clusters were specific to one donor.

TCRdb ran MiXCR on the 5' RACE reads and lists one entry per CDR3 protein. The sample carries about 270,000 distinct CDR3 sequences, roughly 17% recorded once. V lost 5 bases and J 5 bases, leaving 15 bases between the germline ends. The CDR3 is 14 amino acids. The study's findings and limits: Among contracting clones, CD4+ were mainly CM/EM and CD8+ enriched in EMRA. Clones shrinking from day 15 to 85 showed even CD4/CD8 mixes; later expanders tilted CD4+.

The material sequenced was PBMCs or a T cell subset sorted from them (not recorded which). The chain combines TRBV12-3 or TRBV12-4 with TRBJ2-5; the D gene is possibly TRBD2 (5 bases). This TCR came from a man younger than 30 who had mild COVID-19 (a few samples of this study predate the infection). Cell type and time point are not known. CDR3 nucleotide sequence: TGTGCCAGCAGTCAGATCGGGATAGGCGAGACCCAGTACTTC. The encoded protein is CASSQIGIGETQYF.